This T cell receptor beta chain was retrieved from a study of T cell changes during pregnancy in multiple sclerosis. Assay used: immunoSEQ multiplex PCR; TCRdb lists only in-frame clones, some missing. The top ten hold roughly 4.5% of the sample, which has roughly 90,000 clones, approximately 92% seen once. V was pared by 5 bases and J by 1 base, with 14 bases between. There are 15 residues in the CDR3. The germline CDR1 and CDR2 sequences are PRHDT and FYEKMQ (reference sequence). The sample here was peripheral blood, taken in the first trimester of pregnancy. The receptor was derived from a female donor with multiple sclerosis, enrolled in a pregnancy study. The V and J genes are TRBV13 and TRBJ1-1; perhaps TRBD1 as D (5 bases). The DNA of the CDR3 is TGTGCCAGCAGCCAACTGGGGCAGGGGAACACTGAAGCTTTCTTT. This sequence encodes CASSQLGQGNTEAFF. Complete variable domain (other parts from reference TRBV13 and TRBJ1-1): AAGVIQSPRHLIKEKRETATLKCYPIPRHDTVYWYQQGPGQDPQFLISFYEKMQSDKGSIPDRFSAQQFSDYHSELNMSSLELGDSALYFCASSQLGQGNTEAFFGQGTRLTVV.